Listed here are 19 T cell receptor beta chains from one sample, sequenced in a study of immune evolution from preneoplasia to lung adenocarcinoma. This table comes from immunoSEQ multiplex PCR, and its TCRdb copy is limited to in-frame clones, with some not included. The sample has about 2,000 clones; around three quarters are singletons. Input material: FFPE normal lung tissue adjacent to the tumor. Receptor source: a person aged 55 to 75 with lung adenocarcinoma.

This clone occurred a few times. J is TRBJ1-2 and V is TRBV19; tentatively, D is TRBD1 (5 bases). The V gene lost 7 bases and the J gene lost 4 bases, with 16 bases spanning the gap. The CDR3 totals 14 residues. The germline V gene has CDR1 LNHDA and CDR2 SQIVND (reference sequence). The CDR3 DNA reads as TGTGCCAGTACCTCTTTCACAGGATTCTATGGCTACACCTTC. Protein: CASTSFTGFYGYTF. Full variable domain (rest looked up from reference TRBV19 and TRBJ1-2): DGGITQSPKYLFRKEGQNVTLSCEQNLNHDAMYWYRQDPGQGLRLIYYSQIVNDFQKGDIAEGYSVSREKKESFPLTVTSAQKNPTAFYLCASTSFTGFYGYTFGSGTRLTVV.

The chain joins TRBV18 to TRBJ1-3, with a weak D call TRBD1 (5 bases). Germline assignment: CDR1 KGHSH and CDR2 LQKENI. Trimming left V 6 bases short and J 1 base short, with 13 bases between. The length of the CDR3 is 15 residues. This CDR3 is CASSEDSGSGNTIYF. DNA for the CDR3: TGTGCCAGCTCCGAGGACTCAGGGTCTGGAAACACCATATATTTT.

In this sample, this clone turned up a few times. The chain employs TRBV5-4 and TRBJ2-4; D is unresolved. Germline lookup yields CDR1 SGHNT and CDR2 YYREEE (reference sequence). CDR3 size: 13 residues. V lost 3 bases, J lost 7 bases, and 11 bases lay in between. The CDR3 bases are TGTGCCAGCAGCTCCGGGCCCTCTAACATTCAGTACTTC. Amino acids: CASSSGPSNIQYF.

The chain is built from TRBV4-1 and TRBJ1-1, with D possibly TRBD1 on 6 matching bases. Trimming cost V 2 bases and J 6 bases, with 19 bases left between them. The CDR3 length is 16 residues. Per germline, CDR1 MGHRA and CDR2 YSYEKL. CDR3 DNA: TGCGCCAGCAGCCAACAAACAGGGCAATCTGTTTCTGAAGCTTTCTTT. It encodes CASSQQTGQSVSEAFF.

This chain connects TRBV7-6 to TRBJ2-5; D gene unclear. V lost 5 bases, J lost 5 bases, and 12 bases lay in between. CDR1 is SGHVS, CDR2 FNYEAQ, per germline. This CDR3 contains 13 residues. The CDR3 region has the DNA TGTGCCAGCAGCATCGGGTCAGTGGAGACCCAGTACTTC. Its protein product is CASSIGSVETQYF. The variable domain in full, completed from reference TRBV7-6 and TRBJ2-5, reads GAGVSQSPRYKVTKRGQDVALRCDPISGHVSLYWYRQALGQGPEFLTYFNYEAQQDKSGLPNDRFSAERPEGSISTLTIQRTEQRDSAMYRCASSIGSVETQYFGPGTRLLVL.

The J gene is TRBJ1-1, the V gene TRBV10-1; D not certain. Germline CDR1 reads WNHNN; CDR2 reads SYGVQD (reference sequence). This CDR3 comprises 13 residues. V was cut by 2 bases and J by 11 bases, with 15 bases left in between. CDR3 sequence: CASSEEQAGRAFF. CDR3 DNA: TGCGCCAGCAGTGAGGAGCAGGCCGGTCGGGCTTTCTTT.

The V gene is TRBV6-4, the J gene TRBJ2-2; TRBD1 matches 7 bases. CDR3 length: 14 residues. With 5 bases clipped from V and 4 bases from J, the junction kept 4 bases outside the gene matches. The V gene's germline CDR1 is MRHNA and CDR2 SNTAGT. CDR3 in amino acids: CASSPRGSTGELFF. CDR3 in DNA: TGTGCCAGCAGTCCCAGGGGGTCCACCGGGGAGCTGTTTTTT.

J is TRBJ1-2 and V is TRBV19; 7 positions agree with TRBD1. This CDR3 is built from 15 residues. The junction had 8 bases not matched to a gene; V was cut back by 3 bases and J by 4 bases. The germline V gene encodes CDR1 LNHDA and CDR2 SQIVND (reference sequence). CDR3 nucleotide sequence: TGTGCCAGTAGTATCCGGACAGGACCTGGCTATGGCTACACCTTC. This sequence encodes CASSIRTGPGYGYTF.

The rearrangement links TRBV7-2 to TRBJ2-7; 10 nucleotides line up with TRBD2. The CDR3 runs to 15 residues. The trim removed 6 bases at V and 2 bases at J, leaving 7 bases unmatched. Germline V gene lookup returns CDR1 SGHTA and CDR2 FQGNSA. The DNA of the CDR3 is TGTGCCAGCAGTCGTACTAGCGGGGTTACCTACGAGCAGTACTTC. It is translated as CASSRTSGVTYEQYF.

V gene TRBV28 combines with J gene TRBJ2-7, with 12 bases aligning to TRBD2. The CDR3 spans 15 residues. After removal of 6 bases from V and 4 bases from J, the junction contained 7 bases not matched to a gene. Germline V gene sequence: CDR1 MDHEN, CDR2 SYDVKM. Here the CDR3 DNA reads TGTGCCAGCAGATTGACGACTAGCGGGAGTTACGAGCAGTACTTC. Its protein product is CASRLTTSGSYEQYF.

The chain employs TRBV27 and TRBJ2-7; D gene ambiguous. The CDR3 is made up of 15 amino acids. Trimming shortened V by 3 bases and J by 0 bases, and 12 bases separated the two germline ends. Germline CDR1 MNHEY, CDR2 SMNVEV (reference sequence). DNA for the CDR3: TGTGCCAGCAGTTTTAGACCTGAGAGCTCCTACGAGCAGTACTTC. Protein sequence: CASSFRPESSYEQYF.

This clone was counted only a few times. The chain combines TRBV15 with TRBJ1-1, with D maybe TRBD1 (6 bases). V lost 1 base and J lost 3, with 12 bases in between. The V gene's germline CDR1 is LNHNV and CDR2 YYDKDF (reference sequence). The CDR3 length is 15 residues. The CDR3 is CATSRALGADTEAFF. DNA of the CDR3: TGTGCCACCAGCAGAGCATTGGGGGCGGACACTGAAGCTTTCTTT.

The CDR3 loop reads CASSSSTDTQYF. The CDR3 DNA reads as TGTGCCAGCAGCTCTAGCACAGATACGCAGTATTTT. This sequence joins TRBV7-2 and TRBJ2-3; D is unclear. Germline CDR1 SGHTA, CDR2 FQGNSA. V lost 4 bases and J 0 bases, leaving 2 bases between the germline ends. The CDR3 has 12 residues.

Turning to this clone: Compared with germline, one end of the junction differs, possibly owing to a read error. The V gene is TRBV7-7, the J gene TRBJ2-1, with D maybe TRBD2 (5 bases). The CDR3 is 15 residues long. CDR1 is SSHAT, CDR2 FNYEAQ, per germline (reference sequence). The CDR3 coding sequence is TGTGCTAGCAGCTTAAGTGGAGGATCTGGGGATGAGCAGTTCTTC. Translating gives CASSLSGGSGDEQFF. Looking up the rest from reference TRBV7-7 and TRBJ2-1 gives the full variable domain: GAGVSQSPRYKVTKRGQDVTLRCDPISSHATLYWYQQALGQGPEFLTYFNYEAQPDKSGLPSDRFSAERPEGSISTLTIQRTEQRDSAMYRCASSLSGGSGDEQFFGPGTRLTVL.

This clone was observed a handful of times. J is TRBJ2-2 and V is TRBV5-1; 7 nucleotides agree with TRBD2. V was pared by 2 bases and J by 15 bases, with 4 bases of the junction left unmatched. Germline V gene sequence: CDR1 SGHRS, CDR2 YFSETQ. The CDR3 sequence is 11 residues long. CDR3 protein: CASSFGGTVFF. The CDR3 nucleotides are TGCGCCAGCAGCTTCGGGGGGACGGTGTTTTTT.

CDR3 protein: CASSRTSGRAWTGELFF. CDR3 DNA sequence: TGTGCCAGCAGCCGGACTAGCGGGAGGGCCTGGACCGGGGAGCTGTTTTTT. The chain combines TRBV11-2 with TRBJ2-2; 15 bases are shared with TRBD2. The CDR3 loop spans 17 amino acids. With 5 bases clipped from V and 5 bases from J, the junction kept 6 bases outside the gene matches. Germline V CDR1 and CDR2: SGHAT, FQNNGV.

As DNA, the CDR3 is TGCGCCAGCAGTGAGTCAGGCGGCGCGGGGAACAATGAGCAGTTCTTC. Protein sequence: CASSESGGAGNNEQFF. This chain uses TRBV10-2 with TRBJ2-1; TRBD2 is a possible D gene (6 bases). With 0 bases removed from V and 5 bases from J, the gap between germline ends came to 14 bases. This CDR3 region has 16 residues. Germline V lookup: CDR1 WSHSY, CDR2 SAAADI.

The V and J genes are TRBV15 and TRBJ2-1; TRBD2 matches 10 bases. Looked up from germline, CDR1 is LNHNV and CDR2 is YYDKDF (reference sequence). V shed 4 bases, J shed 5 bases, and the junction held 5 bases outside the gene matches. The CDR3 extends over 15 amino acids. In DNA form, the CDR3 reads TGTGCCACCAGCACTCTAGCGGGAGCAAACAATGAGCAGTTCTTC. As protein: CATSTLAGANNEQFF.

The chain employs TRBV7-8 and TRBJ2-5; the match to TRBD1 covers 7 bases. In germline, CDR1 is SGHVS, CDR2 FQNEAQ. V lost 7 bases to trimming and J lost 2 bases; unmatched junction nucleotides: 7. The CDR3 sequence is 14 residues long. CDR3 residues: CASTGTETQETQYF. The CDR3 nucleotides are TGTGCCAGCACCGGGACAGAAACTCAAGAGACCCAGTACTTC.